This T cell receptor beta chain was recovered during a study of cytomegalovirus exposure and HLA in healthy donors. V lost 2 bases, J lost 6 bases, and 1 base stayed unmatched. The CDR3 is 14 amino acids. Germline-derived CDR1 and CDR2 are MNHEY and SMNVEV (reference sequence). Primers included in the PCR were 60 Vbeta and 13 Jbeta primers. The protocol was immunoSEQ multiplex PCR, while the TCRdb copy is restricted to in-frame clones and leaves out a portion. The sample shows around 210,000 clones, 75% to 85% of them seen only once. This clone has a single count. Sequencing was done on a sample of PBMCs. This chain links TRBV27 with TRBJ1-6, with 7 nucleotides matching TRBD1. The clonotype comes from a male donor in good health and CMV-seropositive. This CDR3 is CASSLGDSNSPLHF. The DNA for the CDR3 is TGTGCCAGCAGTTTAGGGGACAGTAATTCACCCCTCCACTTT.